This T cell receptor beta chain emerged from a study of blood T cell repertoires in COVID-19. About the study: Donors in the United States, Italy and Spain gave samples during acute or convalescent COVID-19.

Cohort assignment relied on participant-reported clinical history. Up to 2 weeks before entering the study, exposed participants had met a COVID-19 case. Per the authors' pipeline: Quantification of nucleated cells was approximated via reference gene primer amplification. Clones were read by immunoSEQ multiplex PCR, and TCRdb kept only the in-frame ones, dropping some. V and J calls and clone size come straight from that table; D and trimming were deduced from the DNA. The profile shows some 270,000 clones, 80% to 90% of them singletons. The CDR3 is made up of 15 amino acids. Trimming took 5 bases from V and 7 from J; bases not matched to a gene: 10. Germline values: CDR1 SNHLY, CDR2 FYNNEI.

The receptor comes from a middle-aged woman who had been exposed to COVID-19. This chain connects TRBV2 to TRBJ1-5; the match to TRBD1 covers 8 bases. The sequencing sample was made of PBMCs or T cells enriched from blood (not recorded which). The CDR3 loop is CASSSPDRGAQPQHF. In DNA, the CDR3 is TGTGCCAGCAGTTCACCCGACAGGGGCGCCCAGCCCCAGCATTTT. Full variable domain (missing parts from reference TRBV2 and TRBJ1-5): EPEVTQTPSHQVTQMGQEVILRCVPISNHLYFYWYRQILGQKVEFLVSFYNNEISEKSEIFDDQFSVERPDGSNFTLKIRSTKLEDSAMYFCASSSPDRGAQPQHFGDGTRLSIL.